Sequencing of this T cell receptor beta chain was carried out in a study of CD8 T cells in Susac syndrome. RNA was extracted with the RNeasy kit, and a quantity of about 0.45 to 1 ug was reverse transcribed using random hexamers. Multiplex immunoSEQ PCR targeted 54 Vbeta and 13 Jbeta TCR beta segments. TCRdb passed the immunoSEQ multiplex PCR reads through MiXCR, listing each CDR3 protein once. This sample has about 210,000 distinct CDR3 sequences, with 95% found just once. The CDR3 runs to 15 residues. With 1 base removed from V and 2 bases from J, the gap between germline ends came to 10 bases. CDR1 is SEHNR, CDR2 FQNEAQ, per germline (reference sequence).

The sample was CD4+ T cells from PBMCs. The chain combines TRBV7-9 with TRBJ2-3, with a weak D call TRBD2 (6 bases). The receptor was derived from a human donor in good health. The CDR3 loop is CASSLVLADTDTQYF. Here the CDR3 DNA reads TGTGCCAGCAGCTTAGTGTTAGCGGACACAGATACGCAGTATTTT.